This T cell receptor beta chain was profiled in a study of cytomegalovirus exposure and HLA in healthy donors. Study conclusions and caveats: Later, TCR association rates were found to vary by HLA locus, highest for DRB1 and lowest for HLA-C. Several of the most significant clusters appeared, in a later analysis, to be linked to common viral pathogens.

PCR employed 60 Vbeta and 13 Jbeta primers. The protocol was immunoSEQ multiplex PCR, while the TCRdb copy is restricted to in-frame clones and leaves out a portion. Among about 120,000 clones listed, 70% to 80% were seen once. In the case of this clone: Its matching antigen is unknown.

V was pared by 2 bases and J by 5 bases, with 14 bases between. This CDR3 region has 15 residues. Germline CDR1 reads MNHEY; CDR2 reads SVGAGI. The rearrangement uses TRBV6-5 and TRBJ2-3, with D perhaps TRBD1 (6 bases). The source of this sequence is a human donor in good health. Sequencing was carried out using PBMCs. Here the CDR3 reads CASSYSAGVQDTQYF. The CDR3, as DNA: TGTGCCAGCAGTTACAGTGCAGGGGTTCAAGATACGCAGTATTTT.